One sample yielded the 25 T cell receptor beta chains listed below, sequenced in a study of T cell changes during pregnancy in multiple sclerosis. Generated by immunoSEQ multiplex PCR, the TCRdb table keeps only in-frame clones and is missing some. The sample records 65,000 to 80,000 clones, about nine tenths being singletons. The sample in question was peripheral blood, obtained in the third trimester of pregnancy. These receptor sequences come from a female donor with multiple sclerosis, enrolled in a pregnancy study.

The chain couples TRBV9 to TRBJ2-5; 9 bases align to TRBD2. Trimming removed 5 bases from V and 1 base from J; junction bases left unmatched: 6. CDR3 length: 15 amino acids. In germline, CDR1 is SGDLS, CDR2 YYNGEE. CDR3 sequence (DNA): TGTGCCAGCAGTGGGAATAGCGGGAGCCAAGAGACCCAGTACTTC. It codes for CASSGNSGSQETQYF. Full variable domain (missing parts from reference TRBV9 and TRBJ2-5): DSGVTQTPKHLITATGQRVTLRCSPRSGDLSVYWYQQSLDQGLQFLIQYYNGEERAKGNILERFSAQQFPDLHSELNLSSLELGDSALYFCASSGNSGSQETQYFGPGTRLLVL.

The chain carries TRBV9 and TRBJ2-5, with 8 bases matching TRBD2. V was pared by 4 bases and J by 2 bases, with 7 bases of the junction left unmatched. The CDR3 has 15 amino acids. Per the germline V gene, CDR1 is SGDLS and CDR2 is YYNGEE. CDR3 sequence: CASSFSGGKQETQYF. CDR3 coding DNA: TGTGCCAGCAGCTTCTCGGGGGGGAAACAAGAGACCCAGTACTTC.

In its sample, this clone was seen once. The rearrangement links TRBV11-2 to TRBJ1-1, with D maybe TRBD1 (6 bases). This CDR3 contains 15 residues. Germline CDR1 is SGHAT and CDR2 is FQNNGV. V lost 1 base and J lost 6, with 15 bases in between. This CDR3 reads CASSLVKGGVAEAFF. The DNA for the CDR3 is TGTGCCAGCAGCTTAGTAAAAGGGGGAGTAGCTGAAGCTTTCTTT.

This clone has a single count. The genes are TRBV5-5 and TRBJ1-5, with unresolved D. CDR3 size: 15 residues. Germline V gene lookup returns CDR1 SGHKS and CDR2 YYEKEE (reference sequence). V shed 3 bases and J shed 2 bases, with 12 bases lying between them. CDR3 residues: CASSSLAGGNQPQHF. CDR3 bases: TGTGCCAGCAGCTCCCTGGCCGGAGGCAATCAGCCCCAGCATTTT.

V is TRBV11-2 and J is TRBJ2-1, with D maybe TRBD1 (6 bases). Germline V gene lookup returns CDR1 SGHAT and CDR2 FQNNGV. The CDR3 is made up of 17 amino acids. V was pared by 4 bases and J by 0 bases, with 16 bases between. The CDR3 reads CASSSLGALSSYNEQFF. The DNA for the CDR3 is TGTGCCAGCAGCTCTCTGGGGGCCCTAAGCTCCTACAATGAGCAGTTCTTC.

The chain joins TRBV19 to TRBJ2-5; D might be TRBD2 (6 bases). V gave up 1 base and J gave up 7 bases, with 10 bases separating them. CDR1 and CDR2 from the germline V gene are LNHDA and SQIVND (reference sequence). This CDR3 is built from 13 residues. DNA for the CDR3: TGTGCCAGTAGTATAGGGGGGGAAGGGACCCAGTACTTC. Translated, it gives CASSIGGEGTQYF.

V and J are TRBV7-8 and TRBJ2-7; D is uncertain. Trimming left V 1 base short and J 2 bases short, with 9 bases between. CDR3 size: 14 residues. The germline CDR1 and CDR2 sequences are SGHVS and FQNEAQ. CDR3 DNA: TGTGCCAGCAGCTTAGGGCGGCTGGCCTACGAGCAGTACTTC. Translated, it gives CASSLGRLAYEQYF.

V and J are TRBV5-4 and TRBJ1-1; D is unclear. The CDR3 runs to 11 residues. Trimming stripped 7 bases from V and 6 bases from J, with 10 bases between. From germline, CDR1 is SGHNT and CDR2 YYREEE (reference sequence). CDR3 residues: CASGLGAEAFF. DNA of the CDR3: TGTGCCAGCGGATTGGGCGCTGAAGCTTTCTTT.

V usage is TRBV6-1 and J usage is TRBJ1-5; 8 positions agree with TRBD1. V lost 3 bases to trimming and J lost 2 bases; unmatched junction nucleotides: 9. Germline assignment: CDR1 MNHNS and CDR2 SASEGT. The CDR3 runs to 17 residues. Here the CDR3 reads CASSDWGAGGGNQPQHF. The CDR3, as DNA: TGTGCCAGCAGTGATTGGGGCGCAGGGGGCGGCAATCAGCCCCAGCATTTT.

The chain recombines TRBV6-1 with TRBJ2-1; 7 bases are a match to TRBD2. CDR3 length equals 18 residues. Germline values: CDR1 MNHNS, CDR2 SASEGT. J was trimmed by 5 bases and V by 1 base; bases with no gene match: 14. Here the CDR3 DNA reads TGTGCCAGCAGTGAAGACCCCCCCGCCAGCGGGACGGACAATGAGCAGTTCTTC. Protein product: CASSEDPPASGTDNEQFF.

The V gene is TRBV7-6, the J gene TRBJ2-3, with D possibly TRBD2 on 6 matching bases. The germline V gene encodes CDR1 SGHVS and CDR2 FNYEAQ. The CDR3 length is 14 residues. V was shortened by 5 bases and J by 2 bases, with 11 bases between the two germline ends. Written as DNA, the CDR3 is TGTGCCAGCAGCCTGGGGGACTTCACAGATACGCAGTATTTT. Residues: CASSLGDFTDTQYF.

The chain carries TRBV5-6 and TRBJ2-7, with D possibly matching TRBD2 (6 bases). Trimming pared 4 bases from V and 4 bases from J, leaving 18 bases between. The CDR3 runs to 15 residues. Germline V gene sequence: CDR1 SGHDT, CDR2 YYEEEE. This chain's CDR3 is CASSASGTGDYEQYF. The CDR3 DNA sequence: TGTGCCAGCAGCGCCTCCGGGACGGGAGATTACGAGCAGTACTTC.

The chain's CDR3 is CASSLGTGGHTDTQYF. CDR3 sequence (DNA): TGTGCCAGCAGCCTCGGGACAGGGGGACACACAGATACGCAGTATTTT. The genes are TRBV5-6 and TRBJ2-3; TRBD1 aligns across 11 bases. The CDR3 has 16 residues. Germline CDR1 and CDR2: SGHDT and YYEEEE. After removal of 4 bases from V and 2 bases from J, the junction contained 6 bases not matched to a gene. The whole variable domain, remainder taken from reference TRBV5-6 and TRBJ2-3, is DAGVTQSPTHLIKTRGQQVTLRCSPKSGHDTVSWYQQALGQGPQFIFQYYEEEERQRGNFPDRFSGHQFPNYSSELNVNALLLGDSALYLCASSLGTGGHTDTQYFGPGTRLTVL.

The J gene is TRBJ2-7, the V gene TRBV11-1; 12 bases fit TRBD2. This CDR3 has 15 residues. Trimming cost V 3 bases and J 3 bases; bases outside gene matches: 3. CDR1 and CDR2 from the germline V gene are SGHAT and FQDESV (reference sequence). CDR3 sequence (DNA): TGTGCCAGCAGCTTTTCTAGCGGGAGGGACTACGAGCAGTACTTC. The encoded protein is CASSFSSGRDYEQYF.

The chain joins TRBV6-5 to TRBJ1-4; D gene ambiguous. Germline CDR1 MNHEY, CDR2 SVGAGI. This CDR3 contains 11 residues. V was cut by 6 bases and J by 7 bases, with 6 bases left in between. DNA for the CDR3: TGTGCCAGCAGCCAGTCTGAAAAACTGTTTTTT. Translating gives CASSQSEKLFF.

This sequence joins TRBV9 and TRBJ2-2; 7 bases are a match to TRBD1. The CDR3 covers 16 residues. V shed 2 bases, J shed 3 bases, and the junction held 7 bases outside the gene matches. The germline gives CDR1 SGDLS, CDR2 YYNGEE. CDR3 loop: CASSVTGTDYTGELFF. CDR3 nucleotide sequence: TGTGCCAGCAGCGTCACCGGGACAGACTACACCGGGGAGCTGTTTTTT.

This chain links TRBV11-2 with TRBJ2-3; 7 positions match TRBD2. The junction had 11 bases not matched to a gene; V was cut back by 5 bases and J by 6 bases. Germline lookup yields CDR1 SGHAT and CDR2 FQNNGV. The CDR3 totals 15 residues. CDR3 sequence reads: CASSPRTSFFDTQYF. In DNA form, the CDR3 reads TGTGCCAGCAGCCCGCGGACTAGTTTCTTCGATACGCAGTATTTT. Combining the CDR3 with reference TRBV11-2 and TRBJ2-3 gives the whole variable domain EAGVAQSPRYKIIEKRQSVAFWCNPISGHATLYWYQQILGQGPKLLIQFQNNGVVDDSQLPKDRFSAERLKGVDSTLKIQPAKLEDSAVYLCASSPRTSFFDTQYFGPGTRLTVL.

The genes are TRBV2 and TRBJ2-3, with 9 bases matching TRBD2. Losses at the gene ends were 8 bases for V and 6 bases for J; bases not matched to a gene: 6. From germline, CDR1 is SNHLY and CDR2 FYNNEI. CDR3 length equals 13 residues. In DNA, the CDR3 is TGTGCCAGCCGAGCGGGGGGCAGGGATACGCAGTATTTT. Translated: CASRAGGRDTQYF.

This clone was counted once. This chain connects TRBV9 to TRBJ1-5, with D perhaps matching TRBD1 (5 bases). The CDR3 is made up of 16 amino acids. V was cut by 2 bases and J by 4 bases, with 16 bases left in between. Germline CDR1 SGDLS, CDR2 YYNGEE. CDR3 sequence: CASSVTAGGPNQPQHF. The CDR3 coding sequence is TGTGCCAGCAGCGTGACAGCCGGGGGACCGAATCAGCCCCAGCATTTT. Drawing the rest from reference TRBV9 and TRBJ1-5, the complete variable domain is DSGVTQTPKHLITATGQRVTLRCSPRSGDLSVYWYQQSLDQGLQFLIQYYNGEERAKGNILERFSAQQFPDLHSELNLSSLELGDSALYFCASSVTAGGPNQPQHFGDGTRLSIL.

CDR3 sequence reads: CSVGARAAGTEAFF. CDR3 bases: TGCAGCGTTGGGGCTAGGGCTGCCGGGACAGAAGCTTTCTTT. V gene TRBV29-1 combines with J gene TRBJ1-1, with a tentative D call TRBD1 (6 bases). This CDR3 has 14 residues. Trimming cost V 4 bases and J 8 bases, with 20 bases left between them. Per the germline V gene, CDR1 is SQVTM and CDR2 is ANQGSEA.

The rearrangement uses TRBV25-1 and TRBJ1-2, with D hard to call. V shed 1 base and J shed 9 bases, with 9 bases lying between them. CDR3 length equals 12 residues. CDR1 MGHDK and CDR2 SYGVNS come from the germline V gene. The chain's CDR3 is CASSELGRSYTF. The CDR3 DNA is TGTGCCAGCAGTGAATTAGGGAGAAGCTACACCTTC.

V usage is TRBV4-3 and J usage is TRBJ1-1; 8 nucleotides align to TRBD1. The length of the CDR3 is 16 residues. Germline CDR1 LGHNA, CDR2 YSLEER. Unmatched junction bases numbered 5, after V lost 1 base and J lost 1 base. CDR3 nucleotides: TGCGCCAGCAGCCAAGTTCCGGACAGGGCGAACACTGAAGCTTTCTTT. Its translation: CASSQVPDRANTEAFF.

CDR3 sequence (DNA): TGCGCCAGCAGCTGGGCTCTAGCGGAGGCCTACAATGAGCAGTTCTTC. Protein product: CASSWALAEAYNEQFF. V is TRBV5-1 and J is TRBJ2-1; 7 nucleotides align to TRBD2. This CDR3 is built from 16 residues. Trimming at V came to 3 bases and at J to 2 bases, leaving 8 bases not matched to a gene. The germline CDR1 and CDR2 sequences are SGHRS and YFSETQ. The full variable domain, its missing parts supplied by reference TRBV5-1 and TRBJ2-1, is KAGVTQTPRYLIKTRGQQVTLSCSPISGHRSVSWYQQTPGQGLQFLFEYFSETQRNKGNFPGRFSGRQFSNSRSEMNVSTLELGDSALYLCASSWALAEAYNEQFFGPGTRLTVL.

The V gene is TRBV5-1, the J gene TRBJ2-2; TRBD1 is a possible D gene (5 bases). This CDR3 comprises 16 residues. Trimming pared 0 bases from V and 6 bases from J, leaving 15 bases between. CDR1 is SGHRS, CDR2 YFSETQ, per germline. CDR3 bases: TGCGCCAGCAGCTTGGATGGGCCAGGGTATCCCGGGGAGCTGTTTTTT. As protein: CASSLDGPGYPGELFF.

The CDR3 reads CASSQELRGRVTGELFF. The DNA of the CDR3 is TGTGCCAGCAGCCAAGAGTTGAGGGGGCGGGTCACCGGGGAGCTGTTTTTT. This chain uses TRBV4-2 with TRBJ2-2; TRBD1 matches at 7 bases. The germline V gene has CDR1 LGHNA and CDR2 YNFKEQ. Trimming removed 0 bases from V and 4 bases from J; junction bases left unmatched: 8. The CDR3 loop spans 17 amino acids.